This TCR beta chain came from a study of T cell responses to AZD1222 COVID-19 vaccine. Profiling relied on immunoSEQ multiplex PCR, and the TCRdb table lists in-frame clones only, not all of them. Of over 150,000 clones in the sample, 90% were seen once. Study-wide findings and caveats: Close to half of all spike-specific TCRs reportedly target regions of the variants that are unmutated.

Concerning this clone itself: The antigen remains undetermined.

From germline, CDR1 is LNHDA and CDR2 SQIVND (reference sequence). The CDR3 extends over 14 amino acids. V was shortened by 6 bases and J by 0 bases, with 6 bases between the two germline ends. This receptor was obtained from an adult in good health. This specimen consisted of peripheral blood, obtained on day 0 of AZD1222 vaccination. This chain connects TRBV19 to TRBJ1-6; unclear D gene. CDR3 sequence (DNA): TGTGCCAGTAGGAGGGACTCCTATAATTCACCCCTCCACTTT. Translation: CASRRDSYNSPLHF.